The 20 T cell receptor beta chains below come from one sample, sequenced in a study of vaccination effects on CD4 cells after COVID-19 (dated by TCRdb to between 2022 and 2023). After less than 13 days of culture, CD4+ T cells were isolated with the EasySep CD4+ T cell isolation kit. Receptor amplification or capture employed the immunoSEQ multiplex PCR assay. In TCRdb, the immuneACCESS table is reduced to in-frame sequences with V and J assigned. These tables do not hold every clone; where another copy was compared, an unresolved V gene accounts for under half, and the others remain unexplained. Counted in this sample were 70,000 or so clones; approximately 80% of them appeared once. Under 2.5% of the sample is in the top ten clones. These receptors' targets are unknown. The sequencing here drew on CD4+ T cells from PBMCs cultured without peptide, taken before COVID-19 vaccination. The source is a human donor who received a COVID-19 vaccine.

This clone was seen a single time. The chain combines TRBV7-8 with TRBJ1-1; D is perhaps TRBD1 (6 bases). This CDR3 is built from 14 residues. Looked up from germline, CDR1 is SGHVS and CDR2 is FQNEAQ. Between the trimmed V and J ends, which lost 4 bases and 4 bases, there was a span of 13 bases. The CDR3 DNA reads TGTGCCAGCAGCTCCGGGGGCAGGGGCACTGAAGCTTTCTTT. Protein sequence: CASSSGGRGTEAFF.

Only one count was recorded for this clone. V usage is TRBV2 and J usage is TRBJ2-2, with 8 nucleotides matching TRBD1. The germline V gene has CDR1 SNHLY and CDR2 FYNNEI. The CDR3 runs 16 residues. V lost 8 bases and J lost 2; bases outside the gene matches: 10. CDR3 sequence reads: CASVNTQGGNTGELFF. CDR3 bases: TGTGCCAGCGTCAATACACAGGGGGGAAACACCGGGGAGCTGTTTTTT.

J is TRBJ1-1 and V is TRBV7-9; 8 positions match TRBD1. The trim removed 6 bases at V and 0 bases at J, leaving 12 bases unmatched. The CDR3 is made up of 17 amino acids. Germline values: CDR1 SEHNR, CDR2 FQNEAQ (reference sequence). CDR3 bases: TGTGCCAGCAGTTTCCCCAGGGGGCGTCACATGAACACTGAAGCTTTCTTT. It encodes CASSFPRGRHMNTEAFF.

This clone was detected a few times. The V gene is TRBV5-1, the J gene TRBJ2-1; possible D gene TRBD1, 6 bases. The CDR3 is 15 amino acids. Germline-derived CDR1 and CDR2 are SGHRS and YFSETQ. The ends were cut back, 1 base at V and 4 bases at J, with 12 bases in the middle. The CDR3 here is CASSLSDSPYNEQFF. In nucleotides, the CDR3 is TGCGCCAGCAGCTTGTCGGACAGTCCTTACAATGAGCAGTTCTTC. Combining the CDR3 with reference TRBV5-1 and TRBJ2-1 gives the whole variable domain KAGVTQTPRYLIKTRGQQVTLSCSPISGHRSVSWYQQTPGQGLQFLFEYFSETQRNKGNFPGRFSGRQFSNSRSEMNVSTLELGDSALYLCASSLSDSPYNEQFFGPGTRLTVL.

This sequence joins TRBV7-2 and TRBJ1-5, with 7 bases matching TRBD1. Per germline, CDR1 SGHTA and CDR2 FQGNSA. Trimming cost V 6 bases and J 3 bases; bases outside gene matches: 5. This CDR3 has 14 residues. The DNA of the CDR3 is TGTGCCAGCAGTCTACAGGGGATCAATCAGCCCCAGCATTTT. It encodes CASSLQGINQPQHF.

CDR3 residues: CASSSNGPHTEAFF. DNA of the CDR3: TGCGCCAGCAGCTCCAACGGGCCGCACACTGAAGCTTTCTTT. V and J are TRBV5-1 and TRBJ1-1; D is ambiguous. Germline V gene sequence: CDR1 SGHRS, CDR2 YFSETQ. V was shortened by 3 bases and J by 3 bases, with 12 bases between the two germline ends. The CDR3 contains 14 residues.

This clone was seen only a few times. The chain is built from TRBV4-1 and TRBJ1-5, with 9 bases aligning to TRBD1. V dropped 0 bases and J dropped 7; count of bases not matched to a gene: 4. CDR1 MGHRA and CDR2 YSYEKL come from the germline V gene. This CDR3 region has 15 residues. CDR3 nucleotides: TGCGCCAGCAGCCAAGAGGGGACAGGGAAACAGCCCCAGCATTTT. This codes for CASSQEGTGKQPQHF.

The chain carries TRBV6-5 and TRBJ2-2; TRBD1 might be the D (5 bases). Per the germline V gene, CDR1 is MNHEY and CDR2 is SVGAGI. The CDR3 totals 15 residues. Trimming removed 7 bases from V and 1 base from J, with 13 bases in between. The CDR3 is CASTLTGVNTGELFF. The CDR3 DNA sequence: TGTGCCAGCACCCTCACAGGAGTGAACACCGGGGAGCTGTTTTTT.

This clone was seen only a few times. CDR3 DNA: TGTGCCAGCATCCTGGACAGGCCCGACAATCAGCCCCAGCATTTT. Translation: CASILDRPDNQPQHF. The genes are TRBV6-5 and TRBJ1-5; 7 bases match TRBD1. V gave up 7 bases and J gave up 3 bases; unmatched junction bases: 9. This CDR3 contains 15 residues. Looked up from germline, CDR1 is MNHEY and CDR2 is SVGAGI.

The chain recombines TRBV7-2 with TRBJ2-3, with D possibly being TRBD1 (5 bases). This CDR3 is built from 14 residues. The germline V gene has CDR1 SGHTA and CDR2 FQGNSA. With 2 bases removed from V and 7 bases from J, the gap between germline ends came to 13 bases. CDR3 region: CASSLSGASNTQYF. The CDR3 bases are TGTGCCAGCAGCTTATCTGGGGCCTCGAATACGCAGTATTTT.

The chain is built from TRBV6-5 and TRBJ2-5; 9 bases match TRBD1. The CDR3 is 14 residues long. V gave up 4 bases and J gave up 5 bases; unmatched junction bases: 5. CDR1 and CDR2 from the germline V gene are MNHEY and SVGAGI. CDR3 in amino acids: CASSWDRVMETQYF. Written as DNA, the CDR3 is TGTGCCAGCAGTTGGGACAGGGTGATGGAGACCCAGTACTTC.

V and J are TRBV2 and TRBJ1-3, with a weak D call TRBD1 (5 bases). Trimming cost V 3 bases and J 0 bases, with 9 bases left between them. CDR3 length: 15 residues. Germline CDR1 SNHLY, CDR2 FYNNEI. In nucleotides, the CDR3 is TGTGCCAGCAGTGACGGGGGAGGCTCTGGAAACACCATATATTTT. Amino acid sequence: CASSDGGGSGNTIYF. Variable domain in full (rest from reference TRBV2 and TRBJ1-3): EPEVTQTPSHQVTQMGQEVILRCVPISNHLYFYWYRQILGQKVEFLVSFYNNEISEKSEIFDDQFSVERPDGSNFTLKIRSTKLEDSAMYFCASSDGGGSGNTIYFGEGSWLTVV.

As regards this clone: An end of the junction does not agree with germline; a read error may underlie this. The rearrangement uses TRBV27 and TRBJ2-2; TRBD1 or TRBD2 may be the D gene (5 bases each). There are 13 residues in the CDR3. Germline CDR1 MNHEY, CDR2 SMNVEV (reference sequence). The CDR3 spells CASSPDYDRGRVF. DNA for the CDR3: TGTGCCAGCAGTCCCGATTACGACCGGGGACGCGTTTTT.

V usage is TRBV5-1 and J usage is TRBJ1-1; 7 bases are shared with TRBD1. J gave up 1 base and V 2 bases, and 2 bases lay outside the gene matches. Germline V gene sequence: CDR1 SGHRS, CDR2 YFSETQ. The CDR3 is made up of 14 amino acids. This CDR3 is CASSLRQGNTEAFF. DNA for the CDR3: TGCGCCAGCAGCTTAAGACAGGGGAACACTGAAGCTTTCTTT. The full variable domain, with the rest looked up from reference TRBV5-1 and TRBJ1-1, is KAGVTQTPRYLIKTRGQQVTLSCSPISGHRSVSWYQQTPGQGLQFLFEYFSETQRNKGNFPGRFSGRQFSNSRSEMNVSTLELGDSALYLCASSLRQGNTEAFFGQGTRLTVV.

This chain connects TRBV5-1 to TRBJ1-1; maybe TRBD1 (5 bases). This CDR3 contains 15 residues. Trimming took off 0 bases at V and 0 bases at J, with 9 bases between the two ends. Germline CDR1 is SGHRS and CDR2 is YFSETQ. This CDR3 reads CASSLGGGMNTEAFF. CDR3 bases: TGCGCCAGCAGCTTGGGCGGGGGGATGAACACTGAAGCTTTCTTT.

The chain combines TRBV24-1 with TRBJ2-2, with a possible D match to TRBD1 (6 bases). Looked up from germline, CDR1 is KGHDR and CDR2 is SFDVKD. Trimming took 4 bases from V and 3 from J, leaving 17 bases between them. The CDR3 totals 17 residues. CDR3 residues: CATSDPAADSHTGELFF. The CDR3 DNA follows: TGTGCCACCAGTGACCCCGCGGCGGACAGCCACACCGGGGAGCTGTTTTTT.

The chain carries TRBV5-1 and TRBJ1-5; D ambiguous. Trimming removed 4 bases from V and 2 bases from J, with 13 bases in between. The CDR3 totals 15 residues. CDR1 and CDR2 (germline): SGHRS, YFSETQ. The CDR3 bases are TGCGCCAGCAGCCGGATCCCGGGTGGCAATCAGCCCCAGCATTTT. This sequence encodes CASSRIPGGNQPQHF.

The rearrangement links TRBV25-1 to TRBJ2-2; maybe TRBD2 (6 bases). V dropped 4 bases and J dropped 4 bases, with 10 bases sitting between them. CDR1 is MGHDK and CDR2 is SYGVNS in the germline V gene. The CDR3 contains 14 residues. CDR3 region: CASSASEGTGELFF. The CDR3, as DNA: TGTGCCAGCAGTGCTAGCGAGGGCACCGGGGAGCTGTTTTTT.

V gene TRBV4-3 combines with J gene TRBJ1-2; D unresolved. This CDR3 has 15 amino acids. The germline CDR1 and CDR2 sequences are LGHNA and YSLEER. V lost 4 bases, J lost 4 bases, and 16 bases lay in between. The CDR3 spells CASSLIVATSYGYTF. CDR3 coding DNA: TGCGCCAGCAGCCTGATAGTGGCTACCTCCTATGGCTACACCTTC.

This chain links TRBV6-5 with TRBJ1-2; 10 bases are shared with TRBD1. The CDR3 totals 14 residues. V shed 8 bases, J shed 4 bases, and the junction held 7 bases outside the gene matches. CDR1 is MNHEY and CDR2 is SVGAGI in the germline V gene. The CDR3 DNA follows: TGTGCCAGCCAAAGAGGACAGGGGGTCTATGGCTACACCTTC. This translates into CASQRGQGVYGYTF.